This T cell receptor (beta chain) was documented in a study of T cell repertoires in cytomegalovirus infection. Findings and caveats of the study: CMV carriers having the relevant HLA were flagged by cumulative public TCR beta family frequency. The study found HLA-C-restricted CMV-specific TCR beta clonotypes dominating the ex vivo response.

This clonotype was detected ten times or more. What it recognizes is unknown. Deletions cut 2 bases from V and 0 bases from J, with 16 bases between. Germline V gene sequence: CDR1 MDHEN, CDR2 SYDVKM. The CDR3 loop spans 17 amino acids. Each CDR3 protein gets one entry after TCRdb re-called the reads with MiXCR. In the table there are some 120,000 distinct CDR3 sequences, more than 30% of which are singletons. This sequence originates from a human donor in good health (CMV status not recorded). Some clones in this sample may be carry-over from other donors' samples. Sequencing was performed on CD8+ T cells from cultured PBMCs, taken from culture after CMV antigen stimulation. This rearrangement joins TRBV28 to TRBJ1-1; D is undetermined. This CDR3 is CASSLELVVSMNTEAFF. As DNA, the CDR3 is TGTGCCAGCAGTTTAGAACTCGTTGTTTCCATGAACACTGAAGCTTTCTTT. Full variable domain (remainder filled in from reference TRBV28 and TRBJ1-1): DVKVTQSSRYLVKRTGEKVFLECVQDMDHENMFWYRQDPGLGLRLIYFSYDVKMKEKGDIPEGYSVSREKKERFSLILESASTNQTSMYLCASSLELVVSMNTEAFFGQGTRLTVV.